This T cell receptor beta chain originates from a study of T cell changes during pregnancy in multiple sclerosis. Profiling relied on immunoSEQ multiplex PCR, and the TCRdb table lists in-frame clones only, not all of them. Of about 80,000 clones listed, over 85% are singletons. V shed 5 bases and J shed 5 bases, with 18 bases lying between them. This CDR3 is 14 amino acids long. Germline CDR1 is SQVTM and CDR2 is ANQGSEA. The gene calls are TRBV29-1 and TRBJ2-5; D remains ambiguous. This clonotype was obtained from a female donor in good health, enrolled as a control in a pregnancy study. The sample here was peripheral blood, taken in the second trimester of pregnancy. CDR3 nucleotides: TGCAGCGTTACCCTCTCCCTCTCGGTTGAGACCCAGTACTTC. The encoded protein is CSVTLSLSVETQYF.